This T cell receptor (beta chain) was profiled in a study of T cell changes during pregnancy in multiple sclerosis. This clone was observed a handful of times. This CDR3 spans 15 amino acids. Germline V CDR1 and CDR2: MGHRA, YSYEKL. V was shortened by 1 base and J by 4 bases, with 13 bases between the two germline ends. Some clones are missing from TCRdb's copy, which holds only in-frame ones; the method was immunoSEQ multiplex PCR. Here the sample spans about 56,000 clones, approximately 91% being singletons. The sample was peripheral blood, taken after pregnancy. The rearrangement uses TRBV4-1 and TRBJ1-2, with D unresolved. The TCR was taken from a female donor with multiple sclerosis, enrolled in a pregnancy study. In DNA form, the CDR3 reads TGCGCCAGCAGCCAAGTAGGAGAGGGCGCCTATGGCTACACCTTC. This codes for CASSQVGEGAYGYTF.